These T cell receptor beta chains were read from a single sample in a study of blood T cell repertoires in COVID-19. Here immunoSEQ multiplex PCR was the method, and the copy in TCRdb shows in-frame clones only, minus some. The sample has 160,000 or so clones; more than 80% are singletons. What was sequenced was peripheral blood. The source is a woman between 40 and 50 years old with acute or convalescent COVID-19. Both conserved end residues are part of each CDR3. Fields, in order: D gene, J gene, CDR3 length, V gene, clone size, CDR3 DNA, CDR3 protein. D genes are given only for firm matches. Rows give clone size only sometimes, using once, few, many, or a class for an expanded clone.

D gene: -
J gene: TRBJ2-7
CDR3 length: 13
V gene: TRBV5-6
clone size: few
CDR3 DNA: TGTGCCAGCAGCTTAGGGGCTTCCTACGAGCAGTACTTC
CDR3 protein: CASSLGASYEQYF

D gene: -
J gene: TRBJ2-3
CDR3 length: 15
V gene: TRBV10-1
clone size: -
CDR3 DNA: TGCGCCAGCAGTGAGTCTTTGGGGGCCCCAGATACGCAGTATTTT
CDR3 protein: CASSESLGAPDTQYF

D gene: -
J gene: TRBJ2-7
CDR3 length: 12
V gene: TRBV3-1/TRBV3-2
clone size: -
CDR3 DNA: TGTGCCAGCAGCCAAGACGGGTACGAGCAGTACTTC
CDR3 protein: CASSQDGYEQYF

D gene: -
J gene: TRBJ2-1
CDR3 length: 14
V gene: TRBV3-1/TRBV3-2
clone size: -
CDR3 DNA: TGTGCCAGCAGCCCGTCTAGTCTTGCCAATGAGCAGTTCTTC
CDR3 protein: CASSPSSLANEQFF

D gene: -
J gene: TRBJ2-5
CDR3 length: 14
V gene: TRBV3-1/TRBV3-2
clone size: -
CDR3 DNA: TGTGCCAGCAGCGACCCGGGACTTATTGAGACCCAGTACTTC
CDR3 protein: CASSDPGLIETQYF

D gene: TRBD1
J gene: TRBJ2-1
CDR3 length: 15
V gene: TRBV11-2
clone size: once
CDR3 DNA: TGTGCCAGCAGCTTCCGGGACAGTGGGTTCAATGAGCAGTTCTTC
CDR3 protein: CASSFRDSGFNEQFF

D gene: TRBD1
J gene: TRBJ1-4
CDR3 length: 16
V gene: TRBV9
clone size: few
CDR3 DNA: TGTGCCAGCAGCGTTTACCCCGGGACAGCGAATGAAAAACTGTTTTTT
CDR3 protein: CASSVYPGTANEKLFF

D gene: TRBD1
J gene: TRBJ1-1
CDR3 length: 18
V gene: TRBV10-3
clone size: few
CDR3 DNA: TGTGCCATCACTACAAATCCGGGACAGGGGATTGATGACACTGAAGCTTTCTTT
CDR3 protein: CAITTNPGQGIDDTEAFF

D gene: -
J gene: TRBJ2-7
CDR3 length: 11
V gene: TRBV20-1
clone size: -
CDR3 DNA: TGCAGTGCTAGAGGCCGCGTCGAGCAGTACTTC
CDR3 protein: CSARGRVEQYF

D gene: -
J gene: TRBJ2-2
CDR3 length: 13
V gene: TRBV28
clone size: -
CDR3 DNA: TGTGCCAGCATCGGAGTGAACACCGGGGAGCTGTTTTTT
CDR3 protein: CASIGVNTGELFF

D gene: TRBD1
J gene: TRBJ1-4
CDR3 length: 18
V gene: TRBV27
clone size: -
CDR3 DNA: TGTGCCAGCAGCTCGATTCGGGACAGCGCCCGGGCTGTTGAAAAACTGTTTTTT
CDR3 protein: CASSSIRDSARAVEKLFF

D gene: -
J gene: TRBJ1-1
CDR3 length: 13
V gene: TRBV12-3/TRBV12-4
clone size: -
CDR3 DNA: TGTGCCAGCAGTTTACAGGTGATGGCTGAAGCTTTCTTT
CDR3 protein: CASSLQVMAEAFF

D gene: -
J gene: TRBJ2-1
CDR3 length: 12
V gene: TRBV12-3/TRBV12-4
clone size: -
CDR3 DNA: TGTGCCAGCAGCGGGAGAAATGGTGAGCAGTTCTTC
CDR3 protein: CASSGRNGEQFF

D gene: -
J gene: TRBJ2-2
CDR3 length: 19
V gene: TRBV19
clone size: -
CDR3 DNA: TGTGCCAGTAGTATCCCAACAGGAAGAGGATTAGACCACACCGGGGAGCTGTTTTTT
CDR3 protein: CASSIPTGRGLDHTGELFF

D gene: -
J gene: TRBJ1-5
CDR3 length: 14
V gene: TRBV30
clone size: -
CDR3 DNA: TGTGCCTGGAGTGTATCATGGGGCAGTCAGCCCCAGCATTTT
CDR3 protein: CAWSVSWGSQPQHF

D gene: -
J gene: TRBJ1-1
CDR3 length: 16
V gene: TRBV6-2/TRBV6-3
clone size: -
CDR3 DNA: TGTGCCAGCAGCCCTATATACAGGGAATTGTTTACTGAAGCTTTCTTT
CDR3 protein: CASSPIYRELFTEAFF